This TCR beta chain emerged from a study of memory CD4+ T cells and cytomegalovirus serostatus. Background on the study: Healthy Belgian adult donors included 9 or 10 CMV-positive and 24 CMV-negative people.

The sort gate was single viable CD3+CD4+CD8-CD45RO+ cells for memory CD4+ T cells. The CDR3 covers 15 residues. Between the trimmed V and J ends, which lost 3 bases and 5 bases, there was a span of 15 bases. Germline CDR1 is LNHDA and CDR2 is SQIVND (reference sequence). In the source study's methods: After removing out-of-frame reads, 2,204,828 distinct TCRbeta sequences remained. Assay used: immunoSEQ multiplex PCR; TCRdb lists only in-frame clones, some missing. From that table come the V and J calls and clone size; the DNA was used to work out D and trimming. The table records around 76,000 clones, roughly 80% of them present only once.

The chain has TRBV19 and TRBJ2-3, with D maybe TRBD2 (6 bases). The sample comprised memory CD4+ T cells from blood. The sequence was collected from an adult in good health and CMV-seropositive. The CDR3 sequence is CASSIGARGGDTQYF. DNA for the CDR3: TGTGCCAGTAGTATTGGGGCTAGGGGAGGAGATACGCAGTATTTT.